These 22 T cell receptor beta chains were sequenced from one sample in a study of blood T cell repertoires in COVID-19. Clones were sequenced by immunoSEQ multiplex PCR, and TCRdb holds only the in-frame ones, with some missing. The sample records tens of thousands of clones, around 87% being singletons. Material: peripheral blood. The receptors stem from a man in his 60s with active or convalescent COVID-19.

This sequence joins TRBV15 and TRBJ1-4; D not resolved. The germline CDR1 and CDR2 sequences are LNHNV and YYDKDF (reference sequence). The CDR3 has 16 amino acids. V gave up 0 bases and J gave up 0 bases, with 8 bases separating them. The CDR3: CATSRDLVATNEKLFF. The CDR3 nucleotides are TGTGCCACCAGCAGAGATTTAGTTGCAACTAATGAAAAACTGTTTTTT.

The J gene is TRBJ2-1, the V gene TRBV25-1, with D possibly being TRBD1 (5 bases). The V gene lost 6 bases and the J gene lost 10 bases, with 16 bases spanning the gap. The germline V gene encodes CDR1 MGHDK and CDR2 SYGVNS. This CDR3 has 13 residues. This chain's CDR3 is CASRRLDWGEQFF. The CDR3 bases are TGTGCCAGCAGGAGACTGGATTGGGGCGAGCAGTTCTTC. The full variable domain, in which reference TRBV25-1 and TRBJ2-1 provide the parts outside the CDR3, is EADIYQTPRYLVIGTGKKITLECSQTMGHDKMYWYQQDPGMELHLIHYSYGVNSTEKGDLSSESTVSRIRTEHFPLTLESARPSHTSQYLCASRRLDWGEQFFGPGTRLTVL.

The chain employs TRBV2 and TRBJ1-1; TRBD1 aligns across 9 bases. The germline V gene encodes CDR1 SNHLY and CDR2 FYNNEI. V lost 7 bases to trimming and J lost 5 bases; unmatched junction nucleotides: 11. The CDR3 loop spans 15 amino acids. The CDR3 region is CASNPKRQGETEAFF. For the CDR3, the DNA is TGTGCCAGCAACCCAAAGAGACAGGGGGAAACTGAAGCTTTCTTT.

This chain joins TRBV5-4 and TRBJ1-2; TRBD1 aligns across 10 bases. Germline CDR1 and CDR2: SGHNT and YYREEE (reference sequence). With V trimmed by 0 bases and J by 4 bases, 6 bases remained unmatched. The CDR3 loop spans 16 amino acids. The CDR3: CASSLGDRGRSYGYTF. The CDR3 region has the DNA TGTGCCAGCAGCTTGGGTGACAGGGGGCGCAGCTATGGCTACACCTTC.

In this sample, this clone turned up a few times. V is TRBV5-6 and J is TRBJ1-1; D gene ambiguous. Germline V lookup: CDR1 SGHDT, CDR2 YYEEEE. CDR3 length: 13 amino acids. Trimming removed 2 bases at V and 1 base at J, with 6 bases between. CDR3 nucleotides: TGTGCCAGCAGCTTACAGCAGAACACTGAAGCTTTCTTT. It yields the protein CASSLQQNTEAFF.

The chain is built from TRBV4-3 and TRBJ1-1; possible D gene TRBD1, 6 bases. V was pared by 0 bases and J by 4 bases, with 18 bases between. The CDR3 covers 17 residues. Germline-derived CDR1 and CDR2 are LGHNA and YSLEER. CDR3 sequence (DNA): TGCGCCAGCAGCCAAGAATCGAACCTTCGGGGGGCCACTGAAGCTTTCTTT. This encodes CASSQESNLRGATEAFF.

The rearrangement uses TRBV2 and TRBJ1-1; tentative D call: TRBD1 (5 bases). Trimming took off 6 bases at V and 7 bases at J, with 9 bases between the two ends. Germline-derived CDR1 and CDR2 are SNHLY and FYNNEI. The CDR3 covers 11 residues. CDR3 in DNA: TGTGCCAGCAGCGGACACTTTGAAGCTTTCTTT. Its protein is CASSGHFEAFF.

The chain carries TRBV3-1 (or the pseudogene TRBV3-2) and TRBJ2-3; D perhaps matches TRBD2 (6 bases). The germline V and J ends were trimmed by 4 bases and 0 bases, with 8 bases remaining between them. The CDR3 length is 14 residues. CDR1 and CDR2 from the germline V gene are LGHDT and YNNKEL (reference sequence). The CDR3 reads CASSLSGSTDTQYF. The CDR3 region has the DNA TGTGCCAGCAGCCTTAGCGGTAGCACAGATACGCAGTATTTT.

The V call is TRBV18, the J call TRBJ1-2, with TRBD1 matching 10 bases. The junction had 3 bases not matched to a gene; V was cut back by 4 bases and J by 7 bases. CDR1 and CDR2 (germline): KGHSH, LQKENI. The CDR3 spans 13 residues. The CDR3 reads CASSRTGGVGYTF. DNA of the CDR3: TGTGCCAGCTCACGGACAGGGGGGGTTGGCTACACCTTC.

This sequence joins TRBV7-2 and TRBJ1-6; no firm D call. The ends were cut back, 1 base at V and 5 bases at J, with 9 bases in the middle. In germline, CDR1 is SGHTA, CDR2 FQGNSA. The CDR3 contains 15 residues. CDR3 amino acids: CASSLDRGDNSPLHF. In nucleotides, the CDR3 is TGTGCCAGCAGCTTAGATCGGGGAGATAATTCACCCCTCCACTTT.

The chain employs TRBV24-1 and TRBJ2-5; possible D gene TRBD1, 5 bases. Trimming left V 0 bases short and J 5 bases short, with 12 bases between. The CDR3 is 15 amino acids. Germline values: CDR1 KGHDR, CDR2 SFDVKD. CDR3 coding DNA: TGTGCCACCAGTGATTTGTCTCAGGGCTGGGAGACCCAGTACTTC. It encodes CATSDLSQGWETQYF.

V and J are TRBV7-3 and TRBJ1-2; 8 bases align to TRBD1. The CDR3 totals 13 residues. The V segment lost 5 bases and the J segment 6 bases; nucleotides outside the gene matches: 5. CDR1 and CDR2 (germline): SGHTA, FQGTGA. The CDR3 region is CASSPGQGDGYTF. CDR3 DNA: TGTGCCAGCAGCCCCGGACAGGGCGATGGCTACACCTTC.

The V call is TRBV24-1, the J call TRBJ2-1; possible D gene TRBD2, 6 bases. The CDR3 is made up of 14 amino acids. From germline, CDR1 is KGHDR and CDR2 SFDVKD. The V gene lost 3 bases and the J gene lost 2 bases, with 7 bases spanning the gap. The DNA of the CDR3 is TGTGCCACCAGTGATAGGACTACCTACAATGAGCAGTTCTTC. Translation: CATSDRTTYNEQFF.

CDR3 nucleotides: TGTGCCAGCAGAAAACGGGACTCCGAAAGCACAGATACGCAGTATTTT. Its protein product is CASRKRDSESTDTQYF. This chain uses TRBV11-2 with TRBJ2-3; a weak D match, TRBD2 (6 bases). This CDR3 is built from 16 residues. V was shortened by 6 bases and J by 0 bases, with 16 bases between the two germline ends. Per germline, CDR1 SGHAT and CDR2 FQNNGV.

The chain combines TRBV5-5 with TRBJ1-1; 8 nucleotides agree with TRBD1. From germline, CDR1 is SGHKS and CDR2 YYEKEE (reference sequence). This CDR3 contains 15 residues. V was clipped by 4 bases and J by 6 bases; unmatched bases: 11. In DNA, the CDR3 is TGTGCCAGCAGCCCGACGGACAGGGAATTCTCTGAAGCTTTCTTT. Residues: CASSPTDREFSEAFF.

The rearrangement joins TRBV5-1 to TRBJ1-1; 7 nucleotides match TRBD1. CDR1 is SGHRS and CDR2 is YFSETQ in the germline V gene. CDR3 length equals 15 residues. Trimming at V came to 1 base and at J to 2 bases, leaving 5 bases not matched to a gene. The CDR3 coding sequence is TGCGCCAGCAGCTTGTATCCAGGGGGAAACACTGAAGCTTTCTTT. Its translation is CASSLYPGGNTEAFF.

V is TRBV6-1 and J is TRBJ2-5, with TRBD1 identical over 7 bases. Unmatched junction bases numbered 6, after V lost 3 bases and J lost 5 bases. Germline values: CDR1 MNHNS, CDR2 SASEGT. The CDR3 is made up of 14 amino acids. As DNA, the CDR3 is TGTGCCAGCAGTGATGCCGACAGGGAGGAGACCCAGTACTTC. Translating it yields CASSDADREETQYF.

This chain uses TRBV2 with TRBJ1-3; D is uncertain. Trimming left V 2 bases short and J 3 bases short, with 11 bases between. CDR3 size: 15 residues. Germline V gene lookup returns CDR1 SNHLY and CDR2 FYNNEI. CDR3 region: CASSEIGSGGNTIYF. In DNA form, the CDR3 reads TGTGCCAGCAGTGAAATCGGGTCGGGTGGAAACACCATATATTTT.

The genes are TRBV11-2 and TRBJ2-1; 8 bases map to TRBD2. The germline CDR1 and CDR2 sequences are SGHAT and FQNNGV. CDR3 size: 15 residues. Trimming cost V 3 bases and J 2 bases; bases outside gene matches: 3. The CDR3 nucleotides are TGTGCCAGCAGCTTGGGTAGCGGGACCTACAATGAGCAGTTCTTC. It yields the protein CASSLGSGTYNEQFF.

This chain connects TRBV4-1 to TRBJ2-5, with 12 bases that match TRBD2. This CDR3 comprises 17 residues. Germline V lookup: CDR1 MGHRA, CDR2 YSYEKL. The V gene end was trimmed by 1 base and the J gene end by 5 bases; junction bases not matched to a gene: 8. CDR3 in amino acids: CASSQAPLAGGHETQYF. In DNA form, the CDR3 reads TGCGCCAGCAGCCAAGCCCCGCTAGCGGGGGGGCACGAGACCCAGTACTTC.

The V call is TRBV5-1, the J call TRBJ1-5, with 7 bases identical to TRBD1. The CDR3 runs 14 residues. V shed 2 bases, J shed 4 bases, and the junction held 3 bases outside the gene matches. The germline CDR1 and CDR2 sequences are SGHRS and YFSETQ. The CDR3 DNA reads TGCGCCAGCAGCTTAGCAGGGGGAAATCAGCCCCAGCATTTT. Encoded protein: CASSLAGGNQPQHF.

The rearrangement joins TRBV27 to TRBJ1-2; 7 bases agree with TRBD1. Germline trimming cut 2 bases from V and 6 bases from J; bases unmatched to any gene: 3. This CDR3 region has 13 residues. CDR1 and CDR2 from the germline V gene are MNHEY and SMNVEV (reference sequence). The CDR3 region is CASSLGQGDGYTF. The CDR3 nucleotides are TGTGCCAGCAGTTTAGGGCAGGGGGATGGCTACACCTTC.